Given below is one T cell receptor beta chain in context. Its target is not known. These data come from a study of cytomegalovirus exposure and HLA in healthy donors. Looking at the study overall: Genetic ancestry analysis placed over 65% of the 398 donors that were genotyped in the Caucasian-associated cluster. Study findings and constraints: Accounts indicate the classifier identified cytomegalovirus status with strong specificity and sensitivity. Earlier results showed most TCR beta V segments being productive about 87% or about 30% of the time. On later analysis, the bulk of CMV-associated TCR beta chains appeared to be HLA-restricted.

The PCR had 60 Vbeta and 13 Jbeta primers. Here immunoSEQ multiplex PCR was the method, and the copy in TCRdb shows in-frame clones only, minus some. The data hold about 150,000 clones, with approximately 79% observed a single time. The V and J ends lost 3 bases and 5 bases, in that order; junction bases with no gene match: 10. The length of the CDR3 is 16 residues. From germline, CDR1 is SGHRS and CDR2 YFSETQ. This receptor was identified in a male donor in good health and CMV-seronegative. Sequences were obtained from PBMCs. This chain connects TRBV5-1 to TRBJ2-5, with TRBD2 matching 10 bases. DNA of the CDR3: TGCGCCAGCAGCTCCCCGAAGCGGGGGGGCACCGAGACCCAGTACTTC. Its translation: CASSSPKRGGTETQYF.